This record concerns one T cell receptor beta chain sequence. What it recognizes is unknown. These data are taken from a study of T cells after yellow fever vaccination. Study context: With SMART-Seq v4 Ultra Low Input, the fractions containing low cell numbers were prepared. Whole-study findings and limits: Post-booster repertoires again held most primary-vaccination clones (roughly 96% CD4, 88% CD8). Overlap between CD4 and CD8 compartments was detected for a small share of clonotypes.

It was through 5'RACE template switching that TCR cDNA was made, with a universal primer site and UMIs added. One entry per CDR3 protein, called by TCRdb with MiXCR from the 5' RACE reads. The table records around 310,000 distinct CDR3 sequences, about 4.5% of them present only once. V lost 3 bases and J lost 2; bases outside the gene matches: 2. The CDR3 covers 13 residues. Germline loops: CDR1 DFQATT, CDR2 SNEGSKA (reference sequence). This receptor was taken from a man between 18 and 29 years old who received the YFV17D yellow fever vaccine. Sequenced here: PBMCs, sampled 15 days after the yellow fever booster vaccination. This rearrangement joins TRBV20-1 to TRBJ2-7; TRBD2 matches at 9 bases. This CDR3 is CSASRTSAYEQYF. The CDR3 nucleotides read TGCAGTGCTAGTCGGACTAGCGCCTACGAGCAGTACTTC.